This TCR beta chain appears in the sequencing data of a study of blood T cell repertoires in COVID-19. On the study more broadly: The samples span acute and convalescent COVID-19 from the United States, Italy and Spain. The cDNA or gDNA used as material had been derived from T cells, B-cell-depleted T cells, or PBMCs.

CDR1 is MDHEN and CDR2 is SYDVKM in the germline V gene. V was shortened by 8 bases and J by 2 bases, with 16 bases between the two germline ends. The CDR3 contains 15 residues. Per the authors' pipeline: Reference gene primers were amplified, and this amplification served to estimate nucleated cell counts. Sequencing was performed with immunoSEQ multiplex PCR; in TCRdb, only in-frame clones are kept and a portion is missing. The V and J calls and the clone size are those of that table, but D and trimming were determined from the DNA. This sample carries around 120,000 clones, approximately 87% of them seen once, and the ten largest clones take approximately 8%.

The specimen was peripheral blood. The chain links TRBV28 to TRBJ2-1; the D gene is possibly TRBD1 (6 bases). The receptor was isolated from a man in his 70s who had recovered from COVID-19. The CDR3 spells CASRREEGAYNEQFF. The CDR3 bases are TGTGCCAGCCGTCGAGAAGAGGGGGCCTACAATGAGCAGTTCTTC. The entire variable domain, with the rest obtained from reference TRBV28 and TRBJ2-1, is as follows: DVKVTQSSRYLVKRTGEKVFLECVQDMDHENMFWYRQDPGLGLRLIYFSYDVKMKEKGDIPEGYSVSREKKERFSLILESASTNQTSMYLCASRREEGAYNEQFFGPGTRLTVL.